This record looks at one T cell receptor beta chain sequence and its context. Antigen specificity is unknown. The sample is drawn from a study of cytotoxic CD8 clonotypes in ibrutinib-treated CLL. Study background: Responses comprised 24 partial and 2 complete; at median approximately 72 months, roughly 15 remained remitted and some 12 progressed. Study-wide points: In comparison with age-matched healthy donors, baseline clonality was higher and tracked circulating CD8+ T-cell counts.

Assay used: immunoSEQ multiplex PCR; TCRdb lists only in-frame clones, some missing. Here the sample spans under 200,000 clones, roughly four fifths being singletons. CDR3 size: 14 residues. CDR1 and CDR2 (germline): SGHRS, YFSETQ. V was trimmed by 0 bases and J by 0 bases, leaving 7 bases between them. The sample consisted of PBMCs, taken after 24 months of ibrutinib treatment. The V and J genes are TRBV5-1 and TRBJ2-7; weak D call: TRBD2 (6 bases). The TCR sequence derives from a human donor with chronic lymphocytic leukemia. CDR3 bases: TGCGCCAGCAGCTTGGGTAGCGGCTCCTACGAGCAGTACTTC. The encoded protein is CASSLGSGSYEQYF.